The entry that follows covers one T cell receptor beta chain sequence. These data come from a study of blood T cell repertoires in COVID-19. The J segment lost 2 bases and the V segment lost 5 bases, leaving 9 bases of the junction unmatched. The CDR3 is 17 amino acids. The germline gives CDR1 SGHNT, CDR2 YENEEA. The assay was immunoSEQ multiplex PCR, and TCRdb's table has in-frame clones only and misses some. The sample contains about 180,000 clones, about 80% of which appear only once. The gene calls are TRBV11-3 and TRBJ1-5; 10 nucleotides align to TRBD1. Specimen: PBMCs or T cells enriched from blood (not recorded which). The TCR comes from a man aged 55 to 70 who had been exposed to COVID-19. The DNA of the CDR3 is TGTGCCAGCAGCCCGGGACAGGGGCGGGCGGGCAATCAGCCCCAGCATTTT. Amino acids: CASSPGQGRAGNQPQHF.